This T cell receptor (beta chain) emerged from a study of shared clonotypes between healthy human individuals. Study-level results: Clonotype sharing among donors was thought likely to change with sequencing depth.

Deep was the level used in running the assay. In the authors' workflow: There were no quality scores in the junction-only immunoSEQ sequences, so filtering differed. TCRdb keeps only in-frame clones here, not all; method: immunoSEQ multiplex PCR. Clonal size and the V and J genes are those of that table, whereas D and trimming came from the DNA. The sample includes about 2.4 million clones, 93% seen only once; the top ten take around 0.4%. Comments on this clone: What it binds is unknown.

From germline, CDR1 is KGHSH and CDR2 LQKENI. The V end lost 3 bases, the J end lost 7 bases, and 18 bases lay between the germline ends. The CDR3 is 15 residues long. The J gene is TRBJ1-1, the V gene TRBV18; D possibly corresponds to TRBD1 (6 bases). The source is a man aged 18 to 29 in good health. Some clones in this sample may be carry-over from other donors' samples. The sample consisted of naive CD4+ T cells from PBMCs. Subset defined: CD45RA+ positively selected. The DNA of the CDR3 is TGTGCCAGCTCACCGTCCGGGTCACAAGGGGGTGAAGCTTTCTTT. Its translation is CASSPSGSQGGEAFF.